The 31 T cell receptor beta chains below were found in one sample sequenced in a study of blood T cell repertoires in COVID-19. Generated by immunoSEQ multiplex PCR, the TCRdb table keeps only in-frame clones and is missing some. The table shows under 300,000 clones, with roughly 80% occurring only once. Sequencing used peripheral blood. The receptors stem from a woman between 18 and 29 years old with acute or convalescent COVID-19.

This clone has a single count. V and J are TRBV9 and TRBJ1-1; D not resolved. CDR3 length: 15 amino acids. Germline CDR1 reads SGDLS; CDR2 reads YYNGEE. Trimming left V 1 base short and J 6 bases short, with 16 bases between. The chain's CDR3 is CASSVNLLDSAEAFF. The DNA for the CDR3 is TGTGCCAGCAGCGTAAATTTGCTCGACTCCGCTGAAGCTTTCTTT.

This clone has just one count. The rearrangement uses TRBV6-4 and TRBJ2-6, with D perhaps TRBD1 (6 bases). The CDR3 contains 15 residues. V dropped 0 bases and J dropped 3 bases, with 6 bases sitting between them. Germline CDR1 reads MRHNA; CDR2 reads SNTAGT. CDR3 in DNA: TGTGCCAGCAGTGACTCGACAGGTGGGGCCAACGTCCTGACTTTC. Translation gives CASSDSTGGANVLTF.

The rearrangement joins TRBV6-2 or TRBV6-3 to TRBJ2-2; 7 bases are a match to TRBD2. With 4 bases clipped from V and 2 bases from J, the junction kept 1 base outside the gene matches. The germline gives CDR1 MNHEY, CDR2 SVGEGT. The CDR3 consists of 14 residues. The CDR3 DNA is TGTGCCAGCAGTTCTAGCGGAAACACCGGGGAGCTGTTTTTT. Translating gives CASSSSGNTGELFF.

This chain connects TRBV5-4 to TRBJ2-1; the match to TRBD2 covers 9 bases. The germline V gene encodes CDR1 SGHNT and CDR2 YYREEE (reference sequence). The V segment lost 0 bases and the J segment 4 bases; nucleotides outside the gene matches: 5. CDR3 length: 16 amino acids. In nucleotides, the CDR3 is TGTGCCAGCAGCTTGGCGCGGGAGGGCCAATACAATGAGCAGTTCTTC. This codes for CASSLAREGQYNEQFF.

The DNA of the CDR3 is TGTGCCAGCAGCAAAGCGAGCAGGGGCCCCCGGTATACGCAGTATTTT. Translated: CASSKASRGPRYTQYF. The chain couples TRBV21-1 to TRBJ2-3; the DNA was not used to check the table's D call, TRBD1. TRBV21-1 constitutes a pseudogene. The CDR3 has 16 residues.

The chain's CDR3 is CASSLGHSGNTIYF. The CDR3 nucleotides read TGTGCCAGCAGTTTAGGACACTCTGGAAACACCATATATTTT. The chain combines TRBV28 with TRBJ1-3, with a possible D match to TRBD1 (5 bases). This CDR3 is built from 14 residues. Trimming left V 2 bases short and J 0 bases short, with 5 bases between. Looked up from germline, CDR1 is MDHEN and CDR2 is SYDVKM.

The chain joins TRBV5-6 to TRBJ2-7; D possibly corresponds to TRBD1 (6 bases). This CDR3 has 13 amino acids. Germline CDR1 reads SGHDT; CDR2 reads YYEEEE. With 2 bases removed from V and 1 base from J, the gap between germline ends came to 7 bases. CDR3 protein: CASSFGQSYEQYF. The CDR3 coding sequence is TGTGCCAGCAGCTTTGGACAGTCCTACGAGCAGTACTTC.

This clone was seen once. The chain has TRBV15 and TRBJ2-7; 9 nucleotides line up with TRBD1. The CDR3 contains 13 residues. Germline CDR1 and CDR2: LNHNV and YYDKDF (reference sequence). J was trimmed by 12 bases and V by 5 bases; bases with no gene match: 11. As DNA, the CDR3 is TGTGCCACCAGCCCCGGAACTACAGGGGGCCGGTACTTC. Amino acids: CATSPGTTGGRYF.

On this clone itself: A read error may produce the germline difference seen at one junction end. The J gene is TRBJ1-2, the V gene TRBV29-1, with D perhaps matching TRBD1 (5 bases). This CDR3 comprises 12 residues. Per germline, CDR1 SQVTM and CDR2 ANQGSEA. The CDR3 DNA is TGCCGCGTTGGGGGGGAGGGGTATGGCTACACCTTC. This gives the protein CRVGGEGYGYTF.

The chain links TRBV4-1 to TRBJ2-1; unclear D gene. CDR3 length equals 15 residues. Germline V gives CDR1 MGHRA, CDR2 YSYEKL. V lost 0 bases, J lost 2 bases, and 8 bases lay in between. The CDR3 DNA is TGCGCCAGCAGCCAAGATTCGCGTCCCTACAATGAGCAGTTCTTC. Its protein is CASSQDSRPYNEQFF.

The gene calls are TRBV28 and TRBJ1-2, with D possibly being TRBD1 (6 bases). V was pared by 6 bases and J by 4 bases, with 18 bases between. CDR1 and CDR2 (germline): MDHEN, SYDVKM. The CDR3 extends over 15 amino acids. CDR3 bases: TGTGCCAGCAGCCCTGCGCCAGGGGAAAGCTATGGCTACACCTTC. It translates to CASSPAPGESYGYTF.

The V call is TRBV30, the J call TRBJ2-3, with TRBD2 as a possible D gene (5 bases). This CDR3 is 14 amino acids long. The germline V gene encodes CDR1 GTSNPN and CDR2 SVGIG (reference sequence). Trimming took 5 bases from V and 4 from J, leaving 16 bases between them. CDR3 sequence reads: CAWGILGFADTQYF. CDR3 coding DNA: TGTGCCTGGGGAATACTAGGCTTCGCAGATACGCAGTATTTT.

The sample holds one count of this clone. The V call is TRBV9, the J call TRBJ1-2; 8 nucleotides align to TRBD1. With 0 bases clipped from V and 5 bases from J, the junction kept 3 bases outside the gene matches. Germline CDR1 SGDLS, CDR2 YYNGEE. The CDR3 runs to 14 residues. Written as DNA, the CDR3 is TGTGCCAGCAGCGTAGTGACAGGGGATTATGGCTACACCTTC. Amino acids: CASSVVTGDYGYTF.

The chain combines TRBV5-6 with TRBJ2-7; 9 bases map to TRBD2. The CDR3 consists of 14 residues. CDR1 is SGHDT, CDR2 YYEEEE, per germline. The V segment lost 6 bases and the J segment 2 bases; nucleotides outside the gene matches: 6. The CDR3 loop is CASTKLAGPYEQYF. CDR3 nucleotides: TGTGCCAGCACCAAACTAGCGGGCCCCTACGAGCAGTACTTC.

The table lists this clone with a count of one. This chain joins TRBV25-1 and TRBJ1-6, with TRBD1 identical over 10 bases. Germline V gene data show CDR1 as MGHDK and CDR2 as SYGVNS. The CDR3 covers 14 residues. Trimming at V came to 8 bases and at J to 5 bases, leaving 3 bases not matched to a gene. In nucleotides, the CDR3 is TGTGCCAGCGGGGGACAGGGGAATAATTCACCCCTCCACTTT. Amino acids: CASGGQGNNSPLHF.

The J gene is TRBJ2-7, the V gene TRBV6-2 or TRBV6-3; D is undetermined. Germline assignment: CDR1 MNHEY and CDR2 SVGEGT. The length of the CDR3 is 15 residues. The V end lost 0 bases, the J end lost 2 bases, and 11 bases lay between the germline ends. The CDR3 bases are TGTGCCAGCAGTTACTCGAGCGACGGTACCTACGAGCAGTACTTC. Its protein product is CASSYSSDGTYEQYF.

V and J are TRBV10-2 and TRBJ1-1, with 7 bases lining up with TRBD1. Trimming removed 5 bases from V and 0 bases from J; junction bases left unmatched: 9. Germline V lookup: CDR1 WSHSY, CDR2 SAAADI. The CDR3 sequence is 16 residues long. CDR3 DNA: TGCGCCAGCAGTATAAAGGAGGGGGCCGTGAACACTGAAGCTTTCTTT. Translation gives CASSIKEGAVNTEAFF.

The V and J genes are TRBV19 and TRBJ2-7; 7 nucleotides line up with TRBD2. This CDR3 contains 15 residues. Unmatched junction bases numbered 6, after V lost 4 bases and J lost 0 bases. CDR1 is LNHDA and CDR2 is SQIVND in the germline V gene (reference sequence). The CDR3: CASSTTSASSYEQYF. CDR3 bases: TGTGCCAGTAGTACCACTAGCGCGAGCTCCTACGAGCAGTACTTC.

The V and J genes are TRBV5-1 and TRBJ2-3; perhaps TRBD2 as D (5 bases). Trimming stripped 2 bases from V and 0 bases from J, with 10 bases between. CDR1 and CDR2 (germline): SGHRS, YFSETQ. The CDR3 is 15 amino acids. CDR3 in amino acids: CASSLFLASTDTQYF. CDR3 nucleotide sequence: TGCGCCAGCAGCTTATTCCTAGCTAGCACAGATACGCAGTATTTT.

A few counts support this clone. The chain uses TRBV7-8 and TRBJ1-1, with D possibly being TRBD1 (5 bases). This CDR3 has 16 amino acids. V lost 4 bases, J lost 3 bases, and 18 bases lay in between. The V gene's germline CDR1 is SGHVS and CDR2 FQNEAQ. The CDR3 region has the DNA TGTGCCAGCAGCTCTTCAGCGGGGGGGTTGCACACTGAAGCTTTCTTT. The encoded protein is CASSSSAGGLHTEAFF. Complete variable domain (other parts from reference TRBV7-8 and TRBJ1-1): GAGVSQSPRYKVAKRGQDVALRCDPISGHVSLFWYQQALGQGPEFLTYFQNEAQLDKSGLPSDRFFAERPEGSVSTLKIQRTQQEDSAVYLCASSSSAGGLHTEAFFGQGTRLTVV.

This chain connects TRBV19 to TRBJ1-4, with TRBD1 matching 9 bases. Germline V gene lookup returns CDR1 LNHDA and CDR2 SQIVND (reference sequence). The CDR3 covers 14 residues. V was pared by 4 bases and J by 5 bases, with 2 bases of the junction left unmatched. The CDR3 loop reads CASSRGQGNEKLFF. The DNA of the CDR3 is TGTGCCAGTAGTAGAGGACAGGGGAATGAAAAACTGTTTTTT.

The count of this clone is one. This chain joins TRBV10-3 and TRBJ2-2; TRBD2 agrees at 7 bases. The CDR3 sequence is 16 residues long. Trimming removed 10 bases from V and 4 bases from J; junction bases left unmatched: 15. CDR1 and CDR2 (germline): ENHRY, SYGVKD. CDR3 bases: TGTGCCACTAAGAGTGGGAGGGCCGCGGGCACCGGGGAGCTGTTTTTT. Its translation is CATKSGRAAGTGELFF.

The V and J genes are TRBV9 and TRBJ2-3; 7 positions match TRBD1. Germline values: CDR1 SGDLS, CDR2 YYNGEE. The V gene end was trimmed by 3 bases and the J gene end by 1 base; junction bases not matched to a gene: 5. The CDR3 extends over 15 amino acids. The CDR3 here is CASSAKGARTDTQYF. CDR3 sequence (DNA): TGTGCCAGCAGCGCGAAGGGGGCCCGCACAGATACGCAGTATTTT. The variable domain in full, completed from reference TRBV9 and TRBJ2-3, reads DSGVTQTPKHLITATGQRVTLRCSPRSGDLSVYWYQQSLDQGLQFLIQYYNGEERAKGNILERFSAQQFPDLHSELNLSSLELGDSALYFCASSAKGARTDTQYFGPGTRLTVL.

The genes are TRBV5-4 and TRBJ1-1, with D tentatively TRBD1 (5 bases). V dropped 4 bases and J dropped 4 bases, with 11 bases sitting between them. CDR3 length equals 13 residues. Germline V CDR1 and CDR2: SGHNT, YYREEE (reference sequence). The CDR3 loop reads CASSQDRGTEAFF. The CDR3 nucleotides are TGTGCCAGCAGCCAAGACAGAGGCACTGAAGCTTTCTTT.

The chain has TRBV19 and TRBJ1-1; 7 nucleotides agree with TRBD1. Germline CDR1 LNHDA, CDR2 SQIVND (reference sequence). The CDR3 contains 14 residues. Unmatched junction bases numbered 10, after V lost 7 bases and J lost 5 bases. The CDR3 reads CASNPTGDWTEAFF. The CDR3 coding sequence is TGTGCCAGTAACCCTACAGGGGATTGGACTGAAGCTTTCTTT.

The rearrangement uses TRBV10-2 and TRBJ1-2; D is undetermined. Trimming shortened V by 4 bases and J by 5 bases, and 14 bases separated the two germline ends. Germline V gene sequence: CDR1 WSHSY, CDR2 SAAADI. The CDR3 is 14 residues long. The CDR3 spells CASSVVEFRYGYTF. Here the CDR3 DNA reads TGCGCCAGCAGTGTGGTGGAGTTCCGGTATGGCTACACCTTC.

CDR3 bases: TGTGCCAGCTCTTCGACAGGCAATGAGCAGTTCTTC. Protein sequence: CASSSTGNEQFF. The rearrangement joins TRBV27 to TRBJ2-1, with D perhaps matching TRBD1 (6 bases). The length of the CDR3 is 12 residues. Germline CDR1 MNHEY, CDR2 SMNVEV (reference sequence). The germline V and J ends were trimmed by 8 bases and 6 bases, with 11 bases remaining between them.

CDR3 loop: CASRPYGNDPTGGARPYEQYF. As DNA, the CDR3 is TGTGCCAGCAGACCATACGGAAACGACCCAACAGGGGGCGCACGTCCCTACGAGCAGTACTTC. The V gene is TRBV28, the J gene TRBJ2-7, with 9 bases that match TRBD1. Per germline, CDR1 MDHEN and CDR2 SYDVKM. V was pared by 6 bases and J by 2 bases, with 26 bases of the junction left unmatched. The CDR3 extends over 21 amino acids.

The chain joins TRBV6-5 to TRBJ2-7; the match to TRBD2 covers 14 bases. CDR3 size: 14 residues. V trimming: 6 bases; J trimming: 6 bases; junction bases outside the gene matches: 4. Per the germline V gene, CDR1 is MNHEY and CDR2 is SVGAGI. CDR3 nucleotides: TGTGCCAGCAGGAAGGGACTAGCGGGAGCCGAGCAGTACTTC. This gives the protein CASRKGLAGAEQYF.

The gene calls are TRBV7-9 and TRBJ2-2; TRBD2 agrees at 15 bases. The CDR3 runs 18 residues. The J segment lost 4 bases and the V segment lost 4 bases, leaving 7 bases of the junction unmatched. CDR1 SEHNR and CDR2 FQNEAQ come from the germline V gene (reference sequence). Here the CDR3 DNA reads TGTGCCAGCAGCTGGACTAGCGGGAGGGTTCCCGGCACCGGGGAGCTGTTTTTT. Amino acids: CASSWTSGRVPGTGELFF.

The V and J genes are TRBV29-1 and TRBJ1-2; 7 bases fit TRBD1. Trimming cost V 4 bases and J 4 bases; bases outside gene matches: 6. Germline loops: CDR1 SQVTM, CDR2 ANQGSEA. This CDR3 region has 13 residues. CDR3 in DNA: TGCAGCGTTGTCCGTCAGGGGGTCTATGGCTACACCTTC. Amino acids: CSVVRQGVYGYTF.